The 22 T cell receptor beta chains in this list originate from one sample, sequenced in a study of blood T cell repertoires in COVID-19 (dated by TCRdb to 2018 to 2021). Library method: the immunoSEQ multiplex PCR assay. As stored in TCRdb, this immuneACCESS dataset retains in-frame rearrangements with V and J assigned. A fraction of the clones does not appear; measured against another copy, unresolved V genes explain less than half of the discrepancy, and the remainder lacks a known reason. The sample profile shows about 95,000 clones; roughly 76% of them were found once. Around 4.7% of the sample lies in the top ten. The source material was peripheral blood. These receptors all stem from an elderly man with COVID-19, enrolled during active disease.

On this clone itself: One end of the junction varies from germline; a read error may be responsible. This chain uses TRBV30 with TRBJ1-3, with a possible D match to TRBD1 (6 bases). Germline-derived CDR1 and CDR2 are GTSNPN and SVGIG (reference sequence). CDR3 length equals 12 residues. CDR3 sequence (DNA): TGTGCCTGGTGGACTCTGGAAGGGGGACCAATTTTT. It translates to CAWWTLEGGPIF. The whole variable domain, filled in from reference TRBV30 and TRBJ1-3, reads SQTIHQWPATLVQPVGSPLSLECTVEGTSNPNLYWYRQAAGRGLQLLFYSVGIGQISSEVPQNLSASRPQDRQFILSSKKLLLSDSGFYLCAWWTLEGGPIFGEGSWLTVV.

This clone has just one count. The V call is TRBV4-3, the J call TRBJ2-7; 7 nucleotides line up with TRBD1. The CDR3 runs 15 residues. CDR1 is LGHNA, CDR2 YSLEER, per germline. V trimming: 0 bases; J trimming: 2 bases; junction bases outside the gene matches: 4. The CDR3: CASSQDPTGAYEQYF. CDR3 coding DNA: TGCGCCAGCAGCCAAGATCCCACAGGGGCCTACGAGCAGTACTTC.

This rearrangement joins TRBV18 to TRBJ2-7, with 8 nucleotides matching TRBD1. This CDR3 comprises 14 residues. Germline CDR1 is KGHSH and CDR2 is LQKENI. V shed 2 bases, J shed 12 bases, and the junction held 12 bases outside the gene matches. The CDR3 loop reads CASSPSGQVHHPYF. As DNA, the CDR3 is TGTGCCAGCTCACCATCGGGACAGGTTCACCATCCGTACTTC.

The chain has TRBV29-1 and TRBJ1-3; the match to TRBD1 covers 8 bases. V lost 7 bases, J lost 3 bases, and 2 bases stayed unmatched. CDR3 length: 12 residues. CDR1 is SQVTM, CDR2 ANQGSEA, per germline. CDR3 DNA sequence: TGCAGCGCAGACAGGGGTGGAAACACCATATATTTT. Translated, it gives CSADRGGNTIYF.

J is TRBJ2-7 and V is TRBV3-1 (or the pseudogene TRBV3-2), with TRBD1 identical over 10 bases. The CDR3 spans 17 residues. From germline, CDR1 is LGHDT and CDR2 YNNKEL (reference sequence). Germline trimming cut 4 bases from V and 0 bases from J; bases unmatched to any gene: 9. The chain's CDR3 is CASSRGTGAGGSYEQYF. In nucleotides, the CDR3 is TGTGCCAGCAGCCGCGGGACAGGGGCCGGAGGCTCCTACGAGCAGTACTTC.

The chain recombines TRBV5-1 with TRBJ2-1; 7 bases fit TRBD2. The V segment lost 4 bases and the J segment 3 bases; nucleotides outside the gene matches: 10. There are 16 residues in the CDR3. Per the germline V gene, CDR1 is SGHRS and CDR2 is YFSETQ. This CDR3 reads CASSDPSGGIYNEQFF. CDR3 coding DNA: TGCGCCAGCAGCGACCCTTCCGGGGGGATCTACAATGAGCAGTTCTTC.

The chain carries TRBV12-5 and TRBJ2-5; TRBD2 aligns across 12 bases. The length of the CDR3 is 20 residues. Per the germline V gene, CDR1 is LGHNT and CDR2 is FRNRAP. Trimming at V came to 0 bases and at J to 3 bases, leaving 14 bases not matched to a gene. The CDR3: CASGLVPSRFGLAGKETQYF. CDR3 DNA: TGTGCTAGTGGTTTGGTACCAAGTCGATTCGGACTAGCGGGGAAAGAGACCCAGTACTTC. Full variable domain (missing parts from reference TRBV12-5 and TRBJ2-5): DARVTQTPRHKVTEMGQEVTMRCQPILGHNTVFWYRQTMMQGLELLAYFRNRAPLDDSGMPKDRFSAEMPDATLATLKIQPSEPRDSAVYFCASGLVPSRFGLAGKETQYFGPGTRLLVL.

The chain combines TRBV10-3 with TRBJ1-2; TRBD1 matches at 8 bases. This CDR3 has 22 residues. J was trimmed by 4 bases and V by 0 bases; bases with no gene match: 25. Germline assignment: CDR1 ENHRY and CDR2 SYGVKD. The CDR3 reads CAISESFRGSGRTGTPRYGYTF. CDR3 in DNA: TGTGCCATCAGTGAGTCTTTTCGTGGTTCAGGACGGACAGGGACGCCTCGCTATGGCTACACCTTC.

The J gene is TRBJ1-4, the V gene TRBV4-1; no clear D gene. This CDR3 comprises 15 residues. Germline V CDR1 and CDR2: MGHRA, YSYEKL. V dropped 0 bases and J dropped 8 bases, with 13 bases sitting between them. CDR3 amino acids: CASSQDGGENEKLFF. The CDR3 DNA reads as TGCGCCAGCAGCCAAGATGGCGGGGAGAACGAAAAACTGTTTTTT.

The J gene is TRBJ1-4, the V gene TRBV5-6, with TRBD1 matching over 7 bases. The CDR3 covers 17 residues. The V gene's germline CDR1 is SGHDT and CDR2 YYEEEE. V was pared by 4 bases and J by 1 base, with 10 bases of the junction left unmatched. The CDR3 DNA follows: TGTGCCAGCAGCCCGACAGGGATTTGGGGAACTAATGAAAAACTGTTTTTT. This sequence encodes CASSPTGIWGTNEKLFF.

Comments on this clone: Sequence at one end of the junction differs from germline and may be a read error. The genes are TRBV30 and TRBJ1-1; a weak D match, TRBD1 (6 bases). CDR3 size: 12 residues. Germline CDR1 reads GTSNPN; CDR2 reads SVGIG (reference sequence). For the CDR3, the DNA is TGTGCCTGGAGTGTATCGGGGGGGCGCCCGGACTTT. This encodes CAWSVSGGRPDF.

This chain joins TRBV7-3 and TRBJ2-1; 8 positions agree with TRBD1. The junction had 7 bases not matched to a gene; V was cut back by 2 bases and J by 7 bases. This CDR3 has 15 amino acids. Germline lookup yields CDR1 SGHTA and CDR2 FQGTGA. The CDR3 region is CASSLRTGSGNEQFF. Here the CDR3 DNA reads TGTGCCAGCAGCTTACGGACAGGGAGCGGGAATGAGCAGTTCTTC.

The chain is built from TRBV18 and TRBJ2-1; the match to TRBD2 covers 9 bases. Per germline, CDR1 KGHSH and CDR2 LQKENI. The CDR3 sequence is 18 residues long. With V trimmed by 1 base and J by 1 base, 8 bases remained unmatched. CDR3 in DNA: TGTGCCAGCTCACCACGGGCTAGCGGGAAGATATCCTACAATGAGCAGTTCTTC. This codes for CASSPRASGKISYNEQFF. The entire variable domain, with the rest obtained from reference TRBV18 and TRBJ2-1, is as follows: NAGVMQNPRHLVRRRGQEARLRCSPMKGHSHVYWYRQLPEEGLKFMVYLQKENIIDESGMPKERFSAEFPKEGPSILRIQQVVRGDSAAYFCASSPRASGKISYNEQFFGPGTRLTVL.

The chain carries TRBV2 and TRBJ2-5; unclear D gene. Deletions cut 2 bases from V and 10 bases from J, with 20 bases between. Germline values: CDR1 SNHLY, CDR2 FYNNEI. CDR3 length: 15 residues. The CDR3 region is CASSERPDFQLGQYF. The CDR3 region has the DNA TGTGCCAGCAGTGAACGGCCAGACTTTCAATTGGGCCAGTACTTC.

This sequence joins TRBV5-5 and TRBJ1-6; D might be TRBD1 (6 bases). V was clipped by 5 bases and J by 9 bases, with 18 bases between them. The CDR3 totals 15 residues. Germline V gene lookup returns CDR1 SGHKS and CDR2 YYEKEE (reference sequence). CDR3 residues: CASRWERDISSPLHF. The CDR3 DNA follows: TGTGCCAGCAGATGGGAGAGGGACATAAGTTCACCCCTCCACTTT.

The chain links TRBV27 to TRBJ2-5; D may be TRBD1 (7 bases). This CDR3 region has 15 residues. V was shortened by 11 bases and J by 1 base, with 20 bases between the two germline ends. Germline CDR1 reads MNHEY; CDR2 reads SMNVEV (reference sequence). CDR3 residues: CAPPGAHRGQETQYF. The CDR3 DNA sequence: TGTGCCCCCCCGGGGGCACACAGGGGCCAAGAGACCCAGTACTTC.

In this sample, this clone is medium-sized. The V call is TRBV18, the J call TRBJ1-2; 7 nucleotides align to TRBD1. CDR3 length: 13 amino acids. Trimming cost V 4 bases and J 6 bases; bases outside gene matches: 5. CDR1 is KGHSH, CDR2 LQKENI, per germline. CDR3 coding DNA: TGTGCCAGCTCACTTGGACAGGTAGATGGCTACACCTTC. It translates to CASSLGQVDGYTF.

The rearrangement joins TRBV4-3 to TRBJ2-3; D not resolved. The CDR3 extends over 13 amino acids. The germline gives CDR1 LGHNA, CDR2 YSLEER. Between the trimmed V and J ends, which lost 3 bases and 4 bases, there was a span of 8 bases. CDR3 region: CASSHPNADTQYF. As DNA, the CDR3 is TGCGCCAGCAGCCACCCCAATGCAGATACGCAGTATTTT.

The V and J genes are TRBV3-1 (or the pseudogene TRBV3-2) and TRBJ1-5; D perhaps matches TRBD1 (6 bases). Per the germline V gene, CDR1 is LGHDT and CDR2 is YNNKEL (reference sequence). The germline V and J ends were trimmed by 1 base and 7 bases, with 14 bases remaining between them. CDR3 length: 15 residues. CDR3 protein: CASSQGRQERQPQHF. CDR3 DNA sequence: TGTGCCAGCAGCCAAGGGCGACAGGAGAGACAGCCCCAGCATTTT.

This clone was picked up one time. This CDR3 reads CAWSGQGIENQPQHF. CDR3 nucleotide sequence: TGTGCCTGGAGCGGTCAGGGAATAGAGAATCAGCCCCAGCATTTT. This rearrangement joins TRBV30 to TRBJ1-5, with D possibly matching TRBD1 (5 bases). The CDR3 is 15 amino acids. V was cut by 3 bases and J by 4 bases, with 16 bases left in between. The germline V gene encodes CDR1 GTSNPN and CDR2 SVGIG (reference sequence).

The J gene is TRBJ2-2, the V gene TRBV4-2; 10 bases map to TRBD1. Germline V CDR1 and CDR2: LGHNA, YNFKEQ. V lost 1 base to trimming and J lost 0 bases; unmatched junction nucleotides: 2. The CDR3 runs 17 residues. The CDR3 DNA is TGTGCCAGCAGCCAAGGCGGACAGGGGGCGAACACCGGGGAGCTGTTTTTT. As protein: CASSQGGQGANTGELFF.

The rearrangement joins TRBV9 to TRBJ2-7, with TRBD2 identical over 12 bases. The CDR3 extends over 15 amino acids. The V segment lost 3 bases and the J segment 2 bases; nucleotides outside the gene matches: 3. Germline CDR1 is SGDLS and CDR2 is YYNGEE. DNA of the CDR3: TGTGCCAGCAGCGAGGGACTAGCGGGTACCTACGAGCAGTACTTC. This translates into CASSEGLAGTYEQYF. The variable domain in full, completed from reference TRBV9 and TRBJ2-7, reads DSGVTQTPKHLITATGQRVTLRCSPRSGDLSVYWYQQSLDQGLQFLIQYYNGEERAKGNILERFSAQQFPDLHSELNLSSLELGDSALYFCASSEGLAGTYEQYFGPGTRLTVT.